Shown below are 27 T cell receptor beta chains from a single sample sequenced in a study of blood T cell repertoires in COVID-19. Produced via immunoSEQ multiplex PCR; TCRdb's table is partial and in-frame only. The sample holds 120,000 or so clones, 80% to 90% seen once. Sequenced input: peripheral blood. All receptors derive from a woman in her sixties or seventies with acute or convalescent COVID-19.

This rearrangement joins TRBV7-2 to TRBJ2-1; 7 nucleotides match TRBD2. Germline loops: CDR1 SGHTA, CDR2 FQGNSA. The CDR3 runs to 15 residues. J lost 1 base, V lost 5 bases, and 5 bases had no gene match. In DNA, the CDR3 is TGTGCCAGCAGCCCACGCGGGAGTTCCTACAATGAGCAGTTCTTC. As protein: CASSPRGSSYNEQFF. Full variable domain (missing parts from reference TRBV7-2 and TRBJ2-1): GAGVSQSPSNKVTEKGKDVELRCDPISGHTALYWYRQSLGQGLEFLIYFQGNSAPDKSGLPSDRFSAERTGGSVSTLTIQRTQQEDSAVYLCASSPRGSSYNEQFFGPGTRLTVL.

This clone was counted a single time. V and J are TRBV5-4 and TRBJ1-1; the D gene is possibly TRBD1 (5 bases). The CDR3 runs to 13 residues. The V end was cut by 4 bases, the J end by 4 bases, with 11 bases between. Germline loops: CDR1 SGHNT, CDR2 YYREEE (reference sequence). The CDR3 protein is CASSASTVTEAFF. Here the CDR3 DNA reads TGTGCCAGCAGCGCCTCGACAGTCACTGAAGCTTTCTTT.

The CDR3 DNA sequence: TGTGCCAGCAGTGAGGGGGCAGGGGGCCGGAACACCGGGGAGCTGTTTTTT. It yields the protein CASSEGAGGRNTGELFF. The chain carries TRBV2 and TRBJ2-2, with 8 bases aligning to TRBD1. The CDR3 has 17 residues. Losses at the gene ends were 3 bases for V and 1 base for J; bases not matched to a gene: 7. Germline V gives CDR1 SNHLY, CDR2 FYNNEI.

This sequence joins TRBV18 and TRBJ1-6; TRBD1 matches 9 bases. Germline V gives CDR1 KGHSH, CDR2 LQKENI. This CDR3 is built from 14 residues. The V and J ends lost 3 bases and 8 bases, in that order; junction bases with no gene match: 2. The CDR3 sequence is CASSPGQGDSPLHF. The CDR3 nucleotides read TGTGCCAGCTCACCGGGACAGGGTGATTCACCCCTCCACTTT. The whole variable domain, remainder taken from reference TRBV18 and TRBJ1-6, is NAGVMQNPRHLVRRRGQEARLRCSPMKGHSHVYWYRQLPEEGLKFMVYLQKENIIDESGMPKERFSAEFPKEGPSILRIQQVVRGDSAAYFCASSPGQGDSPLHFGNGTRLTVT.

V is TRBV6-5 and J is TRBJ1-6; weak D call: TRBD1 (5 bases). Trimming shortened V by 4 bases and J by 0 bases, and 10 bases separated the two germline ends. CDR1 is MNHEY, CDR2 SVGAGI, per germline. This CDR3 has 16 residues. This CDR3 is CASSFYRSSYNSPLHF. The CDR3 DNA reads TGTGCCAGCAGTTTCTACAGGTCCTCCTATAATTCACCCCTCCACTTT.

This clone has a single count. The chain is built from TRBV7-9 and TRBJ1-2, with D perhaps matching TRBD1 (5 bases). Trimming took off 5 bases at V and 5 bases at J, with 15 bases between the two ends. The germline V gene encodes CDR1 SEHNR and CDR2 FQNEAQ (reference sequence). The CDR3 is 14 amino acids. CDR3 nucleotide sequence: TGTGCCAGCAGCCCTCAGGGACTGGGTTATGGCTACACCTTC. Protein sequence: CASSPQGLGYGYTF.

The gene calls are TRBV10-2 and TRBJ2-7; 10 nucleotides match TRBD1. The V and J ends lost 2 bases and 5 bases, in that order; junction bases with no gene match: 15. This CDR3 region has 18 residues. Germline lookup yields CDR1 WSHSY and CDR2 SAAADI. CDR3 loop: CASSEPLWTGGLVNEQYF. CDR3 coding DNA: TGCGCCAGCAGTGAGCCCCTCTGGACAGGGGGGCTTGTGAACGAGCAGTACTTC.

The chain links TRBV30 to TRBJ1-5, with unresolved D. The CDR3 length is 14 residues. The germline CDR1 and CDR2 sequences are GTSNPN and SVGIG (reference sequence). Deletions cut 2 bases from V and 3 bases from J, with 11 bases between. CDR3 sequence: CAWSQDNVNQPQHF. CDR3 DNA sequence: TGTGCCTGGAGTCAAGACAATGTCAATCAGCCCCAGCATTTT. The entire variable domain, with the rest obtained from reference TRBV30 and TRBJ1-5, is as follows: SQTIHQWPATLVQPVGSPLSLECTVEGTSNPNLYWYRQAAGRGLQLLFYSVGIGQISSEVPQNLSASRPQDRQFILSSKKLLLSDSGFYLCAWSQDNVNQPQHFGDGTRLSIL.

The rearrangement links TRBV10-3 to TRBJ2-2; D might be TRBD2 (7 bases). V dropped 5 bases and J dropped 8 bases, with 15 bases sitting between them. The CDR3 covers 14 residues. The germline V gene encodes CDR1 ENHRY and CDR2 SYGVKD. The CDR3 coding sequence is TGTGCCATCAGTAGGGGGGGGACTCCAGGGGAGCTGTTTTTT. Protein: CAISRGGTPGELFF.

V is TRBV13 and J is TRBJ1-2; 9 nucleotides line up with TRBD1. Germline V gene lookup returns CDR1 PRHDT and CDR2 FYEKMQ (reference sequence). The CDR3 extends over 15 amino acids. The ends lost 4 bases at V and 9 bases at J; junction bases unmatched: 12. In DNA, the CDR3 is TGTGCCAGCAGCTCGACAGGGGGGTCTTTTCTTAGCTACACCTTC. Its translation is CASSSTGGSFLSYTF.

The chain carries TRBV2 and TRBJ1-1, with a tentative D call TRBD1 (5 bases). Between the trimmed V and J ends, which lost 5 bases and 3 bases, there was a span of 13 bases. The CDR3 runs 14 residues. CDR1 and CDR2 from the germline V gene are SNHLY and FYNNEI. The CDR3 bases are TGTGCCAGCAGTCGTGTATTACAGGACACTGAAGCTTTCTTT. It codes for CASSRVLQDTEAFF.

V is TRBV19 and J is TRBJ1-5; D is possibly TRBD1 (6 bases). The CDR3 length is 14 residues. CDR1 LNHDA and CDR2 SQIVND come from the germline V gene (reference sequence). The V and J ends lost 5 bases and 5 bases respectively, with 13 bases between them. In DNA form, the CDR3 reads TGTGCCAGTAGTGAACAGGGTCGGTATCAGCCCCAGCATTTT. It specifies CASSEQGRYQPQHF. Full variable domain (rest looked up from reference TRBV19 and TRBJ1-5): DGGITQSPKYLFRKEGQNVTLSCEQNLNHDAMYWYRQDPGQGLRLIYYSQIVNDFQKGDIAEGYSVSREKKESFPLTVTSAQKNPTAFYLCASSEQGRYQPQHFGDGTRLSIL.

The chain's CDR3 is CASSNRGLTYEQYF. As DNA, the CDR3 is TGTGCCAGTTCCAATCGGGGACTAACCTACGAGCAGTACTTC. The V gene is TRBV19, the J gene TRBJ2-7; 7 nucleotides line up with TRBD2. Trimming cost V 8 bases and J 2 bases; bases outside gene matches: 9. The CDR3 runs to 14 residues. The germline CDR1 and CDR2 sequences are LNHDA and SQIVND (reference sequence).

The chain has TRBV7-9 and TRBJ1-5; no reliable D call. The CDR3 has 15 amino acids. CDR1 is SEHNR, CDR2 FQNEAQ, per germline (reference sequence). V gave up 2 bases and J gave up 2 bases, with 10 bases separating them. The CDR3 DNA sequence: TGTGCCAGCAGCTTATCGGGAGCGGGCAATCAGCCCCAGCATTTT. As protein: CASSLSGAGNQPQHF.

The chain is built from TRBV3-1 (or the pseudogene TRBV3-2) and TRBJ2-7; 8 bases line up with TRBD1. Per the germline V gene, CDR1 is LGHDT and CDR2 is YNNKEL (reference sequence). Trimming took 1 base from V and 3 from J; bases not matched to a gene: 2. The CDR3 loop spans 14 amino acids. The CDR3 loop reads CASSQVDRGYEQYF. The CDR3 nucleotides are TGTGCCAGCAGCCAAGTCGACAGGGGCTACGAGCAGTACTTC.

The chain has TRBV3-1 (or the pseudogene TRBV3-2) and TRBJ2-7, with TRBD2 matching over 10 bases. V was pared by 3 bases and J by 5 bases, with 10 bases of the junction left unmatched. The CDR3 is 16 residues long. Germline assignment: CDR1 LGHDT and CDR2 YNNKEL (reference sequence). DNA of the CDR3: TGTGCCAGCAGCCAGAACGTAATAGCGGGGGGAGACGAGCAGTACTTC. Translation gives CASSQNVIAGGDEQYF.

V and J are TRBV3-1 (or the pseudogene TRBV3-2) and TRBJ1-4, with TRBD1 as a possible D gene (5 bases). V dropped 2 bases and J dropped 7 bases, with 23 bases sitting between them. The CDR3 spans 18 residues. Germline loops: CDR1 LGHDT, CDR2 YNNKEL (reference sequence). CDR3 coding DNA: TGTGCCAGCAGCCAAAAGGGTATCGGGGGAACGCTAGTTGAAAAACTGTTTTTT. It codes for CASSQKGIGGTLVEKLFF.

The rearrangement uses TRBV4-1 and TRBJ2-5, with a tentative D call TRBD2 (5 bases). The V and J ends lost 4 bases and 2 bases respectively, with 11 bases between them. CDR3 size: 14 residues. Germline V gene lookup returns CDR1 MGHRA and CDR2 YSYEKL. The CDR3 spells CASSPGDSQETQYF. Written as DNA, the CDR3 is TGCGCCAGCAGCCCCGGGGATTCACAAGAGACCCAGTACTTC.

This chain uses TRBV19 with TRBJ1-2; a weak D match, TRBD1 (6 bases). Germline-derived CDR1 and CDR2 are LNHDA and SQIVND (reference sequence). The ends were cut back, 4 bases at V and 4 bases at J, with 19 bases in the middle. CDR3 length: 16 amino acids. The CDR3 here is CASSKETGNFGYGYTF. DNA of the CDR3: TGTGCCAGTAGTAAAGAAACAGGGAACTTTGGCTATGGCTACACCTTC.

This chain joins TRBV28 and TRBJ2-2; 15 bases fit TRBD2. Trimming took 5 bases from V and 6 from J; bases not matched to a gene: 4. Looked up from germline, CDR1 is MDHEN and CDR2 is SYDVKM. The CDR3 has 16 residues. The CDR3, as DNA: TGTGCCAGCAGTATCTGGACTAGCGGGGGGGCCGGGGAGCTGTTTTTT. Translating it yields CASSIWTSGGAGELFF. The whole variable domain, filled in from reference TRBV28 and TRBJ2-2, reads DVKVTQSSRYLVKRTGEKVFLECVQDMDHENMFWYRQDPGLGLRLIYFSYDVKMKEKGDIPEGYSVSREKKERFSLILESASTNQTSMYLCASSIWTSGGAGELFFGEGSRLTVL.

The chain is built from TRBV11-2 and TRBJ2-1; 11 bases are a match to TRBD2. Germline CDR1 SGHAT, CDR2 FQNNGV. V lost 3 bases and J lost 7; bases outside the gene matches: 8. The CDR3 has 16 residues. The CDR3 nucleotides read TGTGCCAGCAGCTTGACTAGCGGGGTGTCCTTTAATGAGCAGTTCTTC. This gives the protein CASSLTSGVSFNEQFF.

V usage is TRBV30 and J usage is TRBJ1-5; D unclear. V lost 3 bases, J lost 5 bases, and 8 bases lay in between. Germline-derived CDR1 and CDR2 are GTSNPN and SVGIG (reference sequence). This CDR3 is 12 amino acids long. The CDR3 nucleotides are TGTGCCTGGAGCTTTAGTTATCAGCCCCAGCATTTT. Translated: CAWSFSYQPQHF.

The chain carries TRBV6-1 and TRBJ1-2, with D unclear. The V gene lost 2 bases and the J gene lost 8 bases, with 12 bases spanning the gap. The CDR3 spans 13 residues. Germline V gene data show CDR1 as MNHNS and CDR2 as SASEGT. The CDR3 nucleotides read TGTGCCAGCAGTGAACTCATAGCTGGAGGCTACACCTTC. Translated, it gives CASSELIAGGYTF.

The V and J genes are TRBV29-1 and TRBJ1-2, with TRBD1 as a possible D gene (6 bases). With 4 bases removed from V and 4 bases from J, the gap between germline ends came to 13 bases. The CDR3 runs 13 residues. Germline loops: CDR1 SQVTM, CDR2 ANQGSEA. The CDR3 bases are TGCAGCGTTGGCCAGGGGTCTACCTATGGCTACACCTTC. Amino acids: CSVGQGSTYGYTF.

The chain uses TRBV6-5 and TRBJ2-2, with D tentatively TRBD1 (6 bases). There are 14 residues in the CDR3. Germline values: CDR1 MNHEY, CDR2 SVGAGI. Trimming removed 8 bases at V and 1 base at J, with 11 bases between. CDR3 region: CASRAGVNTGELFF. The CDR3, as DNA: TGTGCCAGCCGGGCAGGGGTGAACACCGGGGAGCTGTTTTTT.

J is TRBJ1-5 and V is TRBV6-6; D gene ambiguous. CDR3 length: 13 residues. V was clipped by 5 bases and J by 13 bases, with 18 bases between them. Per germline, CDR1 MNHNY and CDR2 SVGAGI (reference sequence). CDR3 sequence: CASSPIGGATQHF. In nucleotides, the CDR3 is TGTGCCAGCAGTCCCATCGGTGGTGCCACTCAGCATTTT.

The rearrangement links TRBV29-1 to TRBJ1-2; D may be TRBD1 (6 bases). CDR1 and CDR2 (germline): SQVTM, ANQGSEA. CDR3 size: 11 residues. Trimming stripped 6 bases from V and 3 bases from J, with 8 bases between. In DNA, the CDR3 is TGCAGCGTGGACAGATACTATGGCTACACCTTC. Protein sequence: CSVDRYYGYTF.